This entry lists 20 T cell receptor beta chains sequenced from one sample in a study of breast tumors, draining lymph nodes, adjacent tissues. Axillary draining lymph nodes of breast cancer patients supplied the node samples. MiXCR was run by TCRdb on the multiplex PCR reads, yielding one entry per CDR3 protein. The sample has about 130,000 distinct CDR3 sequences, just under 20% seen once. Source material: axillary lymph node tissue. The source of these receptors is a female donor with breast cancer. Some clones in this sample may be carry-over from other donors' samples.

This clonotype has ten or more counts. This chain links TRBV20-1 with TRBJ2-7, with a weak D call TRBD2 (6 bases). This CDR3 spans 15 amino acids. CDR1 DFQATT and CDR2 SNEGSKA come from the germline V gene (reference sequence). Trimming took off 3 bases at V and 0 bases at J, with 15 bases between the two ends. CDR3 protein: CSASPQSGSSYEQYF. The CDR3, as DNA: TGCAGTGCTAGTCCTCAGAGCGGGTCCTCCTACGAGCAGTACTTC.

This clonotype was seen only once. A much more abundant neighbour one base away suggests this may be a read error. This rearrangement joins TRBV5-6 to TRBJ1-2; the D gene is possibly TRBD1 (5 bases). CDR3 length equals 16 residues. Trimming took 3 bases from V and 3 from J, leaving 18 bases between them. CDR1 is SGHDT, CDR2 YYEEEE, per germline. CDR3 in amino acids: CASSSAGQGFDYGYTF. CDR3 DNA: TGTGCCAGCAGCTCGGCTGGGCAGGGATTTGACTATGGCTACACCTTC.

This clonotype was recorded many times. The chain employs TRBV20-1 and TRBJ2-1; 8 positions match TRBD2. The CDR3 length is 16 residues. Trimming took 3 bases from V and 7 from J; bases not matched to a gene: 14. Germline lookup yields CDR1 DFQATT and CDR2 SNEGSKA (reference sequence). In DNA, the CDR3 is TGCAGTGCTAGGTTCGGGGGGGGAGATCCATTAAATGAGCAGTTCTTC. Translated: CSARFGGGDPLNEQFF.

This clonotype was recorded a few times. This may stem from a read error, because a much larger clone lies one nucleotide away. The gene calls are TRBV7-8 and TRBJ2-7, with D possibly being TRBD1 or TRBD2 (6 bases each). Germline CDR1 SGHVS, CDR2 FQNEAQ. The CDR3 runs to 12 residues. The DNA of the CDR3 is TGTGCAGCCGGCGGGACAAATTACGAGCAGTACTTC. Its translation is CAAGGTNYEQYF.

V gene TRBV12-3 or TRBV12-4 combines with J gene TRBJ1-4; a weak D match, TRBD1 (5 bases). This CDR3 is built from 16 residues. Between the trimmed V and J ends, which lost 2 bases and 7 bases, there was a span of 17 bases. CDR3 protein: CASSLSASTQGEKLFF. The CDR3 nucleotides are TGTGCCAGCAGTTTATCAGCATCGACGCAGGGTGAAAAACTGTTTTTT.

The chain has TRBV20-1 and TRBJ1-5, with unresolved D. This CDR3 comprises 14 residues. Germline V gene sequence: CDR1 DFQATT, CDR2 SNEGSKA (reference sequence). The V and J ends lost 0 bases and 0 bases respectively, with 6 bases between them. CDR3 sequence (DNA): TGCAGTGCTAGAGATAGGGTTAGCAATCAGCCCCAGCATTTT. Its translation: CSARDRVSNQPQHF.

Worth noting for this clonotype: This clone may be a read error of a much larger clone one base away. The genes are TRBV20-1 and TRBJ2-2; D is perhaps TRBD2 (7 bases). Looked up from germline, CDR1 is DFQATT and CDR2 is SNEGSKA (reference sequence). V lost 6 bases to trimming and J lost 12 bases, with 20 bases between them. The CDR3 loop spans 13 amino acids. The CDR3 DNA is TGCAGTGCGCATTCTAGGGGGGGACGTCAGCTGTTTTTT. It specifies CSAHSRGGRQLFF.

This clonotype has at least ten counts. The rearrangement joins TRBV24-1 to TRBJ2-5, with 9 bases matching TRBD2. The CDR3 is 15 amino acids. The germline gives CDR1 KGHDR, CDR2 SFDVKD. The J segment lost 3 bases and the V segment lost 2 bases, leaving 3 bases of the junction unmatched. CDR3 sequence: CATSDSSGNKETQYF. CDR3 nucleotide sequence: TGTGCCACCAGTGATTCTAGCGGGAATAAAGAGACCCAGTACTTC.

This clonotype has a count of ten or more. The gene calls are TRBV10-2 and TRBJ2-7; no reliable D call. This CDR3 is 13 amino acids long. Germline V gives CDR1 WSHSY, CDR2 SAAADI. V was pared by 3 bases and J by 7 bases, with 13 bases between. The CDR3, as DNA: TGCGCCAGCAGTGAAGGTTGGACGTGGGAGCAGTACTTC. Encoded protein: CASSEGWTWEQYF.

Note on this clonotype: Being one base from a much bigger clone, this may be a read error. The chain combines TRBV5-1 with TRBJ2-3, with TRBD2 identical over 11 bases. CDR1 is SGHRS and CDR2 is YFSETQ in the germline V gene. The CDR3 length is 15 residues. V gave up 1 base and J gave up 4 bases; unmatched junction bases: 2. The CDR3, as DNA: TGCGCCAGCAGCTTGACTAGCGGGAGCGCAGATACGCAGTATTTT. Its translation: CASSLTSGSADTQYF.

At least ten counts were recorded for this clonotype. The junction and the germline gene differ at one end; a read error may be behind it. This rearrangement joins TRBV15 to TRBJ1-6, with D perhaps TRBD1 (6 bases). Germline lookup yields CDR1 LNHNV and CDR2 YYDKDF (reference sequence). The CDR3 has 15 amino acids. For the CDR3, the DNA is TGTGCCACCAGCCGAGACAGGATAGGCAATTCACCCCTCCACTTT. It is translated as CATSRDRIGNSPLHF.

About this clonotype itself: A much larger clonotype is one base distant, so this may be a read error. V usage is TRBV12-3 or TRBV12-4 and J usage is TRBJ2-5; D possibly corresponds to TRBD1 (5 bases). This CDR3 spans 15 amino acids. Trimming shortened V by 6 bases and J by 0 bases, and 14 bases separated the two germline ends. The CDR3 protein is CASSLLRADQETQYF. The CDR3 DNA sequence: TGTGCCAGCAGCCTCCTCAGGGCAGACCAAGAGACCCAGTACTTC.

J is TRBJ2-3 and V is TRBV28; perhaps TRBD2 as D (5 bases). The CDR3 loop spans 14 amino acids. V lost 7 bases and J lost 1, with 12 bases in between. The V gene's germline CDR1 is MDHEN and CDR2 SYDVKM. In nucleotides, the CDR3 is TGTGCCAGCATGAGGGATCTGGGCACAGATACGCAGTATTTT. Amino acid sequence: CASMRDLGTDTQYF. The full variable domain, completed using reference TRBV28 and TRBJ2-3, is DVKVTQSSRYLVKRTGEKVFLECVQDMDHENMFWYRQDPGLGLRLIYFSYDVKMKEKGDIPEGYSVSREKKERFSLILESASTNQTSMYLCASMRDLGTDTQYFGPGTRLTVL.

This clonotype was picked up many times. The rearrangement links TRBV5-1 to TRBJ2-1; 15 bases are shared with TRBD2. This CDR3 has 16 residues. The germline CDR1 and CDR2 sequences are SGHRS and YFSETQ. Germline trimming cut 4 bases from V and 7 bases from J; bases unmatched to any gene: 6. CDR3 sequence (DNA): TGCGCCAGCAGCCTGGGACTAGCGGGGGGACTGAATGAGCAGTTCTTC. Translation gives CASSLGLAGGLNEQFF.

Ten or more counts support this clonotype. The V call is TRBV10-3, the J call TRBJ2-4; TRBD2 is a possible D gene (6 bases). Trimming took 7 bases from V and 9 from J, leaving 16 bases between them. Germline CDR1 is ENHRY and CDR2 is SYGVKD. This CDR3 comprises 13 residues. The CDR3: CAITPRLDGIQYF. The DNA of the CDR3 is TGTGCCATCACCCCCCGACTAGACGGCATTCAGTACTTC.

This clonotype has at least ten counts. V and J are TRBV19 and TRBJ2-7; D may be TRBD1 (6 bases). Germline CDR1 LNHDA, CDR2 SQIVND (reference sequence). V lost 5 bases and J lost 3, with 17 bases in between. CDR3 size: 15 residues. CDR3 protein: CASSPSWGTSYEQYF. The CDR3 DNA follows: TGTGCCAGTAGTCCGAGTTGGGGGACAAGCTACGAGCAGTACTTC.

Many counts were recorded for this clonotype. The genes are TRBV27 and TRBJ1-5; D remains unclear. V lost 8 bases to trimming and J lost 6 bases, with 11 bases between them. Germline assignment: CDR1 MNHEY and CDR2 SMNVEV (reference sequence). The CDR3 sequence is 12 residues long. CDR3 residues: CASGYSSQPQHF. DNA for the CDR3: TGTGCCAGCGGGTACAGTAGTCAGCCCCAGCATTTT.

This clonotype was seen repeatedly, ten times or more. The chain has TRBV5-5 and TRBJ2-7; D is perhaps TRBD1 (6 bases). The germline V and J ends were trimmed by 2 bases and 1 base, with 13 bases remaining between them. Germline CDR1 reads SGHKS; CDR2 reads YYEKEE (reference sequence). The CDR3 extends over 15 amino acids. CDR3 residues: CASSFGGQPSYEQYF. The CDR3, as DNA: TGTGCCAGCAGCTTTGGTGGACAGCCTTCCTACGAGCAGTACTTC.

This chain uses TRBV27 with TRBJ2-5; a weak D match, TRBD1 (6 bases). Between the trimmed V and J ends, which lost 0 bases and 5 bases, there was a span of 16 bases. This CDR3 spans 16 amino acids. The V gene's germline CDR1 is MNHEY and CDR2 SMNVEV (reference sequence). CDR3 DNA sequence: TGTGCCAGCAGTTTATCCCCAGGGGCCCTGGCGGAGACCCAGTACTTC. Encoded protein: CASSLSPGALAETQYF.

This clonotype came up many times. This rearrangement joins TRBV12-3 or TRBV12-4 to TRBJ2-5; 10 nucleotides match TRBD2. The CDR3 runs 14 residues. V dropped 6 bases and J dropped 0; count of bases not matched to a gene: 1. In DNA form, the CDR3 reads TGTGCCAGCAGCGGACTAGCGGACCAAGAGACCCAGTACTTC. The encoded protein is CASSGLADQETQYF.